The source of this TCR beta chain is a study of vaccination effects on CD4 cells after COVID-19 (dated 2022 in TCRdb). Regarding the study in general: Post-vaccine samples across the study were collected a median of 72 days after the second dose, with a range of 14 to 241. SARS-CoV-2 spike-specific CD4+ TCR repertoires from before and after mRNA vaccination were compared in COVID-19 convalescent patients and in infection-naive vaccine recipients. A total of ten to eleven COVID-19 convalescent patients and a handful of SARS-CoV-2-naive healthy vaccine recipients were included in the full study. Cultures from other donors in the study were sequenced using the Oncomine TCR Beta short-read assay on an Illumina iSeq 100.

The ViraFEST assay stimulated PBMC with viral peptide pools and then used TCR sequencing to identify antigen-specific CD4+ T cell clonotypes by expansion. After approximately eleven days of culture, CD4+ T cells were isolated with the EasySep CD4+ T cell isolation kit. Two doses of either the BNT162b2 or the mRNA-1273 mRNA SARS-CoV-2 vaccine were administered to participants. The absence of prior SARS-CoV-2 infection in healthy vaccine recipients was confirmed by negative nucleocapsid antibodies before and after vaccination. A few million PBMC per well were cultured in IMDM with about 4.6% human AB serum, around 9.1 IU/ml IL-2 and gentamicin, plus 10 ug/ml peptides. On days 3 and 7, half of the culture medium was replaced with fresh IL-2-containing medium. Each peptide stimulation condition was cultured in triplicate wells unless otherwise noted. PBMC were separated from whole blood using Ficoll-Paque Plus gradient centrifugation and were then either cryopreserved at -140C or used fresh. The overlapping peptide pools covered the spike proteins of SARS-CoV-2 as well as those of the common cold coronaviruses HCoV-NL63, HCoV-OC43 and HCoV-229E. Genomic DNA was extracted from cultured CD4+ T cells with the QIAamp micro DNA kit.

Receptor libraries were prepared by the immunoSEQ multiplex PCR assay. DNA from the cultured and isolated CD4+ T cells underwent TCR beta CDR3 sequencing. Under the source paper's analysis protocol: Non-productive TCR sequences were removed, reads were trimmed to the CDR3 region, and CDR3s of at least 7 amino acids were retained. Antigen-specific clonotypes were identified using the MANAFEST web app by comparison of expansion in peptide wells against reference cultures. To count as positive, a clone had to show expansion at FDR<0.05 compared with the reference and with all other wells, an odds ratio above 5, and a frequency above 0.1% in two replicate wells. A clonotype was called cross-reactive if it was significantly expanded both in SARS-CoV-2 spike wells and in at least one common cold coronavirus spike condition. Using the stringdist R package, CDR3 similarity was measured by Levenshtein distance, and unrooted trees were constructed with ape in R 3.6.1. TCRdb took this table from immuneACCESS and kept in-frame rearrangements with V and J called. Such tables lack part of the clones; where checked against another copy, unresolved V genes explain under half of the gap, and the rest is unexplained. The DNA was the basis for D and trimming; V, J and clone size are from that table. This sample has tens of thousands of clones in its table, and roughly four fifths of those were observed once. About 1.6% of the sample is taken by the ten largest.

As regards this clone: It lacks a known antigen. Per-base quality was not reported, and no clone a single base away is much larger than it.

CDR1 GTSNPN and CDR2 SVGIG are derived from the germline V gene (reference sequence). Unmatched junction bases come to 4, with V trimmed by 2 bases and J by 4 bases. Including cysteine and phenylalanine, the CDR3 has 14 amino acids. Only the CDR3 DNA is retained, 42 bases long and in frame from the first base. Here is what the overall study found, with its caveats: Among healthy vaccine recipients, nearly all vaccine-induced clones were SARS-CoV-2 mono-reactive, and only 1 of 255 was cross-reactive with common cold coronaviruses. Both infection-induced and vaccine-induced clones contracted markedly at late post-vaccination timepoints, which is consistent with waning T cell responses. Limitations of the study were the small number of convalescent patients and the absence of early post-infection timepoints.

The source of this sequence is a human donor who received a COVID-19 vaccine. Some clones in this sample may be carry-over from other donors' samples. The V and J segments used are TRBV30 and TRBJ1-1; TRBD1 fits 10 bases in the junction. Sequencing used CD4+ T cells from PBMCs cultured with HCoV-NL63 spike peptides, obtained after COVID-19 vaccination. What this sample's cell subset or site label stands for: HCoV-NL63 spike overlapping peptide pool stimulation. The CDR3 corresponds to CAWSPGQGFTEAFF. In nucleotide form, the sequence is TGTGCCTGGAGTCCGGGACAGGGGTTCACTGAAGCTTTCTTT.